Following are 22 T cell receptor beta chains from one sample sequenced in a study of T cells in Graves' hyperthyroidism and ophthalmopathy. Amplified TCR beta CDR3 regions came from RNA transcripts. In the first-round RT-PCR of the TCR CDR3, the HTBI primer set was used. Each CDR3 protein gets one entry after TCRdb re-called the multiplex PCR reads with MiXCR. The profile covers 550,000 to 650,000 distinct CDR3 sequences, with more than 11% appearing a single time and almost 6% taken by the ten largest. The sample taken for sequencing was blood. These receptors were obtained from a woman under 40 with Graves' hyperthyroidism that later progressed to Graves' ophthalmopathy.

This clonotype was counted at least ten times. The chain links TRBV10-3 to TRBJ1-1; 7 bases agree with TRBD1. With V trimmed by 5 bases and J by 5 bases, 14 bases remained unmatched. In germline, CDR1 is ENHRY, CDR2 SYGVKD. The CDR3 runs 16 residues. The CDR3 loop is CAISPLTGSGRTEAFF. The DNA for the CDR3 is TGTGCCATCAGTCCTCTGACAGGGTCGGGAAGGACTGAAGCTTTCTTT.

This clonotype has a count of ten or more. The chain uses TRBV7-2 and TRBJ1-1, with TRBD1 matching 7 bases. CDR1 and CDR2 from the germline V gene are SGHTA and FQGNSA. The CDR3 contains 21 residues. V trimming: 1 base; J trimming: 1 base; junction bases outside the gene matches: 21. The CDR3 DNA follows: TGTGCCAGCAGCTTAGGGTTTAACCTCAAGGACAGGCTTATTCCGAACACTGAAGCTTTCTTT. This encodes CASSLGFNLKDRLIPNTEAFF. The full variable domain, rest sourced from reference TRBV7-2 and TRBJ1-1, is GAGVSQSPSNKVTEKGKDVELRCDPISGHTALYWYRQSLGQGLEFLIYFQGNSAPDKSGLPSDRFSAERTGGSVSTLTIQRTQQEDSAVYLCASSLGFNLKDRLIPNTEAFFGQGTRLTVV.

This clonotype was detected ten times or more. This chain connects TRBV9 to TRBJ2-7; D uncertain. V was trimmed by 3 bases and J by 4 bases, leaving 8 bases between them. Germline V gene sequence: CDR1 SGDLS, CDR2 YYNGEE. The CDR3 loop spans 12 amino acids. CDR3 sequence reads: CASSGPSYEQYF. The CDR3 nucleotides read TGTGCCAGCAGCGGGCCCTCTTACGAGCAGTACTTC.

The chain is built from TRBV6-2 or TRBV6-3 and TRBJ2-3; D could derive from TRBD1 or TRBD2 (6 bases each). The CDR3 is 12 residues long. V lost 11 bases and J 9 bases, leaving 18 bases between the germline ends. Germline assignment: CDR1 MNHEY and CDR2 SVGEGT. Written as DNA, the CDR3 is TGTGCCGGAAGGGGTGGAGGGGGGACGCAGTATTTT. As protein: CAGRGGGGTQYF.

Only a few counts were recorded for this clonotype. This chain joins TRBV9 and TRBJ1-6; perhaps TRBD1 as D (5 bases). Germline CDR1 reads SGDLS; CDR2 reads YYNGEE. Trimming removed 2 bases from V and 8 bases from J, with 11 bases in between. CDR3 length: 14 residues. This chain's CDR3 is CASSVEVGDSPLHF. DNA of the CDR3: TGTGCCAGCAGCGTGGAGGTGGGGGATTCACCCCTCCACTTT.

This clonotype was counted only a few times. Because the CDR3 is missing its conserved closing phenylalanine or tryptophan, this is likely a read error. The rearrangement links TRBV6-1 to TRBJ1-5; no reliable D call. The V gene's germline CDR1 is MNHNS and CDR2 SASEGT. This CDR3 has 14 amino acids. V was clipped by 6 bases and J by 2 bases, with 11 bases between them. CDR3 amino acids: CASRRALGNQPQHL. The CDR3 nucleotides read TGTGCCAGCAGACGTGCTTTAGGCAATCAGCCCCAGCATCTT.

This clonotype was observed at least ten times. The chain combines TRBV7-9 with TRBJ2-1; weak D call: TRBD2 (6 bases). Germline assignment: CDR1 SEHNR and CDR2 FQNEAQ (reference sequence). CDR3 length: 13 residues. V lost 4 bases and J lost 8, with 12 bases in between. Here the CDR3 DNA reads TGTGCCAGCAGCTCGACGACTAGTGATGAGCAGTTCTTC. This gives the protein CASSSTTSDEQFF.

This clonotype was picked up a small number of times. The gene calls are TRBV28 and TRBJ2-2, with unresolved D. Germline loops: CDR1 MDHEN, CDR2 SYDVKM. V dropped 7 bases and J dropped 1 base, with 13 bases sitting between them. This CDR3 has 15 amino acids. The CDR3 DNA reads as TGTGCCAGCACTTCATCTACAGAGAACACCGGGGAGCTGTTTTTT. It translates to CASTSSTENTGELFF.

J is TRBJ2-7 and V is TRBV12-3 or TRBV12-4; D might be TRBD2 (5 bases). CDR3 length: 14 residues. Between the trimmed V and J ends, which lost 2 bases and 6 bases, there was a span of 14 bases. CDR3 in amino acids: CASSLREVEVEQYF. CDR3 in DNA: TGTGCCAGCAGTTTACGAGAGGTGGAGGTCGAGCAGTACTTC.

The sample holds many counts of this clonotype. The rearrangement uses TRBV5-1 and TRBJ1-6, with D hard to call. CDR1 SGHRS and CDR2 YFSETQ come from the germline V gene. The CDR3 length is 13 residues. V shed 4 bases and J shed 9 bases, with 11 bases lying between them. The CDR3 DNA sequence: TGCGCCAGCAGCACGGGCTCGGGTTCACCCCTCCACTTT. It yields the protein CASSTGSGSPLHF.

This clonotype came up many times. The chain links TRBV7-8 to TRBJ2-3, with D perhaps matching TRBD1 or TRBD2 (5 bases each). Trimming stripped 4 bases from V and 1 base from J, with 9 bases between. The CDR3 covers 14 residues. Germline V gene lookup returns CDR1 SGHVS and CDR2 FQNEAQ. The CDR3 DNA reads as TGTGCCAGCAGCTGGCAGGGAGGCACAGATACGCAGTATTTT. As protein: CASSWQGGTDTQYF.

This clonotype occurred a few times. The chain employs TRBV7-9 and TRBJ2-3, with a tentative D call TRBD1 (5 bases). The V gene lost 5 bases and the J gene lost 4 bases, with 19 bases spanning the gap. CDR3 length: 16 amino acids. Germline-derived CDR1 and CDR2 are SEHNR and FQNEAQ (reference sequence). The CDR3 reads CASSTLTGRGPDTQYF. CDR3 nucleotide sequence: TGTGCCAGCAGCACCCTCACAGGACGTGGGCCAGATACGCAGTATTTT.

This clonotype was counted at least ten times. The chain combines TRBV3-1 with TRBJ2-1; D is unclear. Germline assignment: CDR1 LGHDT and CDR2 YNNKEL (reference sequence). This CDR3 is 16 amino acids long. V was clipped by 1 base and J by 0 bases, with 10 bases between them. The CDR3 loop reads CASSQVLAFSYNEQFF. In DNA form, the CDR3 reads TGTGCCAGCAGCCAAGTGTTGGCGTTCTCCTACAATGAGCAGTTCTTC.

This clonotype was picked up many times. The chain joins TRBV30 to TRBJ2-1; D possibly corresponds to TRBD2 (5 bases). From germline, CDR1 is GTSNPN and CDR2 SVGIG (reference sequence). Trimming stripped 3 bases from V and 3 bases from J, with 15 bases between. The CDR3 sequence is 15 residues long. This CDR3 is CAWSPRGRVYNEQFF. In nucleotides, the CDR3 is TGTGCCTGGAGCCCACGAGGGAGAGTCTACAATGAGCAGTTCTTC.

The gene calls are TRBV19 and TRBJ2-1; the D gene is possibly TRBD2 (6 bases). V lost 5 bases, J lost 4 bases, and 18 bases lay in between. In germline, CDR1 is LNHDA, CDR2 SQIVND (reference sequence). The CDR3 runs 16 residues. For the CDR3, the DNA is TGTGCCAGTAGTCCATTTAACTTAGCGGCATACAATGAGCAGTTCTTC. Protein sequence: CASSPFNLAAYNEQFF. Combining the CDR3 with reference TRBV19 and TRBJ2-1 gives the whole variable domain DGGITQSPKYLFRKEGQNVTLSCEQNLNHDAMYWYRQDPGQGLRLIYYSQIVNDFQKGDIAEGYSVSREKKESFPLTVTSAQKNPTAFYLCASSPFNLAAYNEQFFGPGTRLTVL.

This clonotype has at least ten counts. The CDR3 loop is CASSHWTESTDTQYF. The CDR3 DNA is TGTGCCAGCAGTCACTGGACGGAGAGCACAGATACGCAGTATTTT. The chain links TRBV12-3 or TRBV12-4 to TRBJ2-3, with D unclear. The CDR3 covers 15 residues. With 5 bases removed from V and 0 bases from J, the gap between germline ends came to 12 bases.

The V and J genes are TRBV3-1 and TRBJ1-6; D remains ambiguous. V shed 4 bases and J shed 5 bases, with 12 bases lying between them. The CDR3 has 15 amino acids. Germline loops: CDR1 LGHDT, CDR2 YNNKEL (reference sequence). Here the CDR3 DNA reads TGTGCCAGCAGCCCTCGGCCGGTCGATAATTCACCCCTCCACTTT. Translated, it gives CASSPRPVDNSPLHF.

Many counts were recorded for this clonotype. This chain links TRBV19 with TRBJ2-5; 8 positions agree with TRBD1. V lost 4 bases to trimming and J lost 5 bases; unmatched junction nucleotides: 12. Germline assignment: CDR1 LNHDA and CDR2 SQIVND (reference sequence). The CDR3 runs to 16 residues. The CDR3 region has the DNA TGTGCCAGTAGTAGCAACCCCGGACAGGGCGGGGAGACCCAGTACTTC. This sequence encodes CASSSNPGQGGETQYF.

The chain uses TRBV20-1 and TRBJ2-1, with 10 bases identical to TRBD2. V trimming: 6 bases; J trimming: 7 bases; junction bases outside the gene matches: 9. This CDR3 contains 14 residues. CDR1 is DFQATT, CDR2 SNEGSKA, per germline (reference sequence). The DNA for the CDR3 is TGCAGTGCCCCCAGCGGGAGGGCCCTGAATGAGCAGTTCTTC. Its translation is CSAPSGRALNEQFF.

This clonotype was counted a single time. This may stem from a read error, because a much larger clone lies one nucleotide away. The chain links TRBV12-3 or TRBV12-4 to TRBJ2-1; possible D gene TRBD1, 6 bases. The J call is doubtful: the DNA matches TRBJ2-7 better. CDR3 length: 15 residues. CDR3 coding DNA: TGTGCCAGCAGTTTAACCAGGGGTGTCTACAATGAGCAGTACTTC. Translated, it gives CASSLTRGVYNEQYF.

V and J are TRBV10-3 and TRBJ1-4; 10 bases align to TRBD1. CDR1 is ENHRY and CDR2 is SYGVKD in the germline V gene. The CDR3 totals 16 residues. The V segment lost 4 bases and the J segment 1 base; nucleotides outside the gene matches: 3. The DNA of the CDR3 is TGTGCCATCAGTGCCGGGGACAGGGGAACTAATGAAAAACTGTTTTTT. It encodes CAISAGDRGTNEKLFF.

This clonotype has a count of ten or more. CDR3 coding DNA: TGTGCCAGCAGTTCGTCCAGGGTAAATACTGAAGCTTTCTTT. This gives the protein CASSSSRVNTEAFF. This chain joins TRBV12-3 or TRBV12-4 and TRBJ1-1; D perhaps matches TRBD1 (5 bases). Between the trimmed V and J ends, which lost 4 bases and 5 bases, there was a span of 14 bases. This CDR3 is 14 amino acids long.